This T cell receptor (beta chain) was recovered during a study of Graves' ophthalmopathy and Graves' hyperthyroidism. The CDR3 length is 15 residues. The germline V gene has CDR1 ENHRY and CDR2 SYGVKD. Trimming cost V 4 bases and J 7 bases; bases outside gene matches: 9. The PBMCs were taken from approximately 9.7 ml of fresh peripheral blood. Amplification of TCR beta CDR3 regions used RNA transcripts. In the first round, RT-PCR was carried out with HTBI primers, and a multiplex PCR formed the second round. TCRdb passed the multiplex PCR reads through MiXCR, listing each CDR3 protein once. The sample gives 240,000 or so distinct CDR3 sequences, around 42% of which show up once; less than 50% is in the top ten.

This clonotype was obtained from an adult man with Graves' ophthalmopathy. Input material: peripheral blood. V is TRBV10-3 and J is TRBJ1-1, with 10 bases matching TRBD1. The DNA for the CDR3 is TGTGCCATCAGTGGAGGGACAGGGGTCCTTTTTGAAGCTTTCTTT. It is translated as CAISGGTGVLFEAFF.